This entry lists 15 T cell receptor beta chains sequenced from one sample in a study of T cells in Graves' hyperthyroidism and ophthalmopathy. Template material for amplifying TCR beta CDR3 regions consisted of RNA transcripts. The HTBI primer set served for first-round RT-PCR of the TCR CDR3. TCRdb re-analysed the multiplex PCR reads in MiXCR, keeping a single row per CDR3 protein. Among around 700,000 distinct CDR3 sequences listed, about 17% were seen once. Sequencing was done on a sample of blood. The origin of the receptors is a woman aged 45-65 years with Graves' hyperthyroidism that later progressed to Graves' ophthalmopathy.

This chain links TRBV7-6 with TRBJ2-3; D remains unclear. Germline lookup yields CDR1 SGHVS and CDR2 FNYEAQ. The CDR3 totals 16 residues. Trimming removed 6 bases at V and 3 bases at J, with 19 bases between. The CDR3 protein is CASRRMVGLGTDTQYF. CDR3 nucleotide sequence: TGTGCCAGCAGACGCATGGTGGGGTTAGGGACAGATACGCAGTATTTT.

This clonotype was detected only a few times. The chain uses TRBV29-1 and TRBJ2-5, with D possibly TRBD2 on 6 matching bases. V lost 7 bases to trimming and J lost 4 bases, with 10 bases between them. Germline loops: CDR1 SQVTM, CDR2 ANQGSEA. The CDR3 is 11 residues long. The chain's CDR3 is CSGGESETQYF. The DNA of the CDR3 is TGCAGCGGGGGGGAGTCAGAGACCCAGTACTTC.

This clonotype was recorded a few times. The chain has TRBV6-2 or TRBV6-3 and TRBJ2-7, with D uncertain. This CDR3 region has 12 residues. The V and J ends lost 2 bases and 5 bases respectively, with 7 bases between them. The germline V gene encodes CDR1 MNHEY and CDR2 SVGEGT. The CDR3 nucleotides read TGTGCCAGCAGTTACGGTACTGACGAGCAGTACTTC. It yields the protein CASSYGTDEQYF.

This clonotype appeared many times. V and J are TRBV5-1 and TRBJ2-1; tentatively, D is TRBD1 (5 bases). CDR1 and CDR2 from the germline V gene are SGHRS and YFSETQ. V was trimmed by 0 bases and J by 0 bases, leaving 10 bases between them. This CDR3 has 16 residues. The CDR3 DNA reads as TGCGCCAGCAGCTTGGGCGGACACCCCTCCTACAATGAGCAGTTCTTC. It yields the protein CASSLGGHPSYNEQFF.

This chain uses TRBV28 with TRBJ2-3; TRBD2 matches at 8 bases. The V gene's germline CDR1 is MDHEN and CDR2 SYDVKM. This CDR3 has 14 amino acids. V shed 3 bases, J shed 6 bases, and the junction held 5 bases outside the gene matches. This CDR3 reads CASSFRTSSDTQYF. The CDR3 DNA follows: TGTGCCAGCAGTTTCCGGACTAGCTCGGATACGCAGTATTTT.

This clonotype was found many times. CDR3 coding DNA: TGTGCCAGCAGCCAAGGGCTCTCGGATCGAGAGACCCAGTACTTC. Protein product: CASSQGLSDRETQYF. V usage is TRBV3-1 and J usage is TRBJ2-5, with D uncertain. CDR1 is LGHDT and CDR2 is YNNKEL in the germline V gene (reference sequence). This CDR3 comprises 15 residues. Deletions cut 1 base from V and 4 bases from J, with 13 bases between.

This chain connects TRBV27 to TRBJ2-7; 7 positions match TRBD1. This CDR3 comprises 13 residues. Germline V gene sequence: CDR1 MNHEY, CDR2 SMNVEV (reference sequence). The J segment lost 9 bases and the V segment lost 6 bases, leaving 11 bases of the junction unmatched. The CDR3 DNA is TGTGCCAGCAGCCCCCGGGACAGCCGAGGGCAGTACTTC. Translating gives CASSPRDSRGQYF.

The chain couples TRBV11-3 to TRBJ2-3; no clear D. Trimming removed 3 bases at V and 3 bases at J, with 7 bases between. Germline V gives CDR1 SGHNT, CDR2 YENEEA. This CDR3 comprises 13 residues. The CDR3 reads CASSFHRTDTQYF. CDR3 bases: TGTGCCAGCAGCTTCCATAGAACAGATACGCAGTATTTT. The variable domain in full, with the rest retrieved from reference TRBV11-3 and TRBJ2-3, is EAGVVQSPRYKIIEKKQPVAFWCNPISGHNTLYWYLQNLGQGPELLIRYENEEAVDDSQLPKDRFSAERLKGVDSTLKIQPAELGDSAVYLCASSFHRTDTQYFGPGTRLTVL.

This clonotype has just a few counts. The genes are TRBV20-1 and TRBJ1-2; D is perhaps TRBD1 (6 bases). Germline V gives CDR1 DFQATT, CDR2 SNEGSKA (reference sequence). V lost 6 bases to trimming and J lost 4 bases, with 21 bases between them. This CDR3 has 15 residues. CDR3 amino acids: CSAEPNREQGYGYTF. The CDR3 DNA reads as TGCAGTGCCGAACCTAACAGGGAACAGGGCTATGGCTACACCTTC.

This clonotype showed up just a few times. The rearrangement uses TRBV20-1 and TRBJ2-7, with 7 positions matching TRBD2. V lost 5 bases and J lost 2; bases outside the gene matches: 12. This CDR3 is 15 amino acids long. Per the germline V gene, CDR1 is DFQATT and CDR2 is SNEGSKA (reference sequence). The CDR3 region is CSARHPSGGAYEQYF. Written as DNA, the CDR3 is TGCAGTGCTCGCCACCCTAGCGGAGGGGCCTACGAGCAGTACTTC.

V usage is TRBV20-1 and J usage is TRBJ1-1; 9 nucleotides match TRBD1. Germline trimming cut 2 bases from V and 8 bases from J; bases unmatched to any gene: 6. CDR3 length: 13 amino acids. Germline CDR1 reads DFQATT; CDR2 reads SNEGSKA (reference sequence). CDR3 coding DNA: TGCAGTGCTAGATTGACAGGGGGTGGGGAAGCTTTCTTT. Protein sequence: CSARLTGGGEAFF.

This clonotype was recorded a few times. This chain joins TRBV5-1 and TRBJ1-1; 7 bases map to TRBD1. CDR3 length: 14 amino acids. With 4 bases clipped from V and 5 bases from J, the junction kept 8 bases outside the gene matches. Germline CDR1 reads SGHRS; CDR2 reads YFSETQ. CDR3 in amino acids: CASSAQQGLTEAFF. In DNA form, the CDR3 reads TGCGCCAGCAGCGCACAACAGGGGTTGACTGAAGCTTTCTTT.

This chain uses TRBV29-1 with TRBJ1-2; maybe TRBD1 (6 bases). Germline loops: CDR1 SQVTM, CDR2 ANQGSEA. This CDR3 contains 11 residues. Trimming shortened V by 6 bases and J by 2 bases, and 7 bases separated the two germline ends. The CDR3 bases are TGCAGCGTACAGGGCAACTATGGCTACACCTTC. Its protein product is CSVQGNYGYTF.

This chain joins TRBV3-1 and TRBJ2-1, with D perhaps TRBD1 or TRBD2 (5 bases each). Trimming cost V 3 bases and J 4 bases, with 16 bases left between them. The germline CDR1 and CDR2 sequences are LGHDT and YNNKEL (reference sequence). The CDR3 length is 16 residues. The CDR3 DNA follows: TGTGCCAGCAGCCACCCCGGGGCAGGAGATTACAATGAGCAGTTCTTC. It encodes CASSHPGAGDYNEQFF.

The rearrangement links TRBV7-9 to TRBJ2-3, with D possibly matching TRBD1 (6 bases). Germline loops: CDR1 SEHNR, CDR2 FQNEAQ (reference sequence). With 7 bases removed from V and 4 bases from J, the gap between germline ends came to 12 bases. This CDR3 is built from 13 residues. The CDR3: CASIQGESDTQYF. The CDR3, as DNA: TGTGCCAGCATACAGGGAGAATCAGATACGCAGTATTTT.